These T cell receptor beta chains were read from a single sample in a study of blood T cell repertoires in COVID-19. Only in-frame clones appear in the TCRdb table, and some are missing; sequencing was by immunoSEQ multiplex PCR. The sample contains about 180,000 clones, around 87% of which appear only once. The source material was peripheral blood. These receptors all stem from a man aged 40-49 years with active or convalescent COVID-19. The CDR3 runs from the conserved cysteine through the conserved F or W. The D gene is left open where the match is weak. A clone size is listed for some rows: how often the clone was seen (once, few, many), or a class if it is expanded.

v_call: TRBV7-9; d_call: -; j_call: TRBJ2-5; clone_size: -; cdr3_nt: TGTGCCAGCAGCTTATTTGGCCGGGGTTTACGAGAGACCCAGTACTTC; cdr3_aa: CASSLFGRGLRETQYF
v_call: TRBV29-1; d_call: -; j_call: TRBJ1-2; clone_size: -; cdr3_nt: TGCAGTGATCGAGGGGGGGAAGGCTACACCTTC; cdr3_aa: CSDRGGEGYTF
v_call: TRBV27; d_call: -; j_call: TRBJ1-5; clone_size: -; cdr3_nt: TGTGCCAGCAGTCCGCAGGGGTATAGCAATCAGCCCCAGCATTTT; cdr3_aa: CASSPQGYSNQPQHF
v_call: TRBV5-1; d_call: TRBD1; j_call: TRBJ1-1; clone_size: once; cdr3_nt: TGCGCCAGCAGACCTGGACAGGACCGGGGGAACACTGAAGCTTTCTTT; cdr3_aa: CASRPGQDRGNTEAFF
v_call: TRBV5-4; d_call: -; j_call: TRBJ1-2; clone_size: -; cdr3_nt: TGTGCCAGCACCCGGGACACACGCTATGGCTACACCTTC; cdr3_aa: CASTRDTRYGYTF
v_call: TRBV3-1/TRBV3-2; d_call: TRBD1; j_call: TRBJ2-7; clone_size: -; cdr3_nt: TGTGCCAGCAGACTCGCCGGGACAGGGAACTACGAGCAGTACTTC; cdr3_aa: CASRLAGTGNYEQYF
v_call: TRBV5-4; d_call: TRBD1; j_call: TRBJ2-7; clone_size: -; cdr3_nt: TGTGCCAGCAGCTCGTCCGGGACAGGTTTCTCGTCCTACGAGCAGTACTTC; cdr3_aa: CASSSSGTGFSSYEQYF
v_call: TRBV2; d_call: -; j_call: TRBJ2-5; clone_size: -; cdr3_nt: TGTGCCAGCAGTGTGGCGATCTCGGGCCAAGAGACCCAGTACTTC; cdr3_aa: CASSVAISGQETQYF
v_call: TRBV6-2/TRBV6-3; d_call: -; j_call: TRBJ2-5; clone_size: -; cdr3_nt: TGTGCCAGCAGTTACCAGGGGCGTATCAGGCAAGAGACCCAGTACTTC; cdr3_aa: CASSYQGRIRQETQYF
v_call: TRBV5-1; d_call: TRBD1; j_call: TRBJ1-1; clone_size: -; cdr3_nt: TGCGCCAGCAGCTTAGGGACAGGGGGCTTTGGCACTGAAGCTTTCTTT; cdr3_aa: CASSLGTGGFGTEAFF
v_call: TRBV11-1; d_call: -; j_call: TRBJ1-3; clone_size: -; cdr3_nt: TGTGCCAGCAGAATAGACTCTGGAAACACCATATATTTT; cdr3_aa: CASRIDSGNTIYF
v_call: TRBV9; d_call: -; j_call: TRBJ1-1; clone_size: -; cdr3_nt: TGTGCCAGCAGCGTAGGTCAGGGGATGAACACTGAAGCTTTCTTT; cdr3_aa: CASSVGQGMNTEAFF
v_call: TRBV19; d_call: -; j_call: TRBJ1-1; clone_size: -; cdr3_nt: TGTGCCAGTGGGCGACAGATTTACACTGAAGCTTTCTTT; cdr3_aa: CASGRQIYTEAFF